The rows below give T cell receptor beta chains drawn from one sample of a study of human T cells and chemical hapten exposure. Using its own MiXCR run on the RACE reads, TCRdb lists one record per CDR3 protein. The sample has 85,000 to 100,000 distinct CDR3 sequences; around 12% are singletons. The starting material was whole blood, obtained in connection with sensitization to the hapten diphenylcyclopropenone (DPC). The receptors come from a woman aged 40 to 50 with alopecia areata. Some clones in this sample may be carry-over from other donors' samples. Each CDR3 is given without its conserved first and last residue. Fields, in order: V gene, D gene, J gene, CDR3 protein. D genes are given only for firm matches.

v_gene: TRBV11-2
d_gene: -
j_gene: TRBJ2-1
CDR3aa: ASSTPDRPNNEQF

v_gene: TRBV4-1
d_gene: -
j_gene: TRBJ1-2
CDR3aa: ASSQGSPGLDYGYT

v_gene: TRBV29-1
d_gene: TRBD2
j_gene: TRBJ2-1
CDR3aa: SVGLAGSNEQF

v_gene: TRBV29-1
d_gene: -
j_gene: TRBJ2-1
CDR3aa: SVEWQVLPPAWTQF

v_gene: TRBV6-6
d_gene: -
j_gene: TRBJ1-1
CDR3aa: ASRRNPDGWTEAF

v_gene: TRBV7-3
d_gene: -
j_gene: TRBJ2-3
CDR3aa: ASSLTGRESQY

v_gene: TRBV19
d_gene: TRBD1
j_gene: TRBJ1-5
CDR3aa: ASMSTGALNQPQH

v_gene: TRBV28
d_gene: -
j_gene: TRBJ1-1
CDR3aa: ASSLLGTVNTEAF

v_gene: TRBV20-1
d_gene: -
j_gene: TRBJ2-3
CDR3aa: SAALVLDTQY

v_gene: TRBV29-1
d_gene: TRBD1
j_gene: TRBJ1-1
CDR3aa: SVNPTRGPTEAF

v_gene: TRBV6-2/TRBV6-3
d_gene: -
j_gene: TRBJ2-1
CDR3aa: ASCKTGSSYNEQF

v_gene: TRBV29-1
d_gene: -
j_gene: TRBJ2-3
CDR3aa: NVDTDTQY

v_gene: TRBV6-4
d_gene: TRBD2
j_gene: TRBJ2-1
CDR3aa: ASSDSGLAGYNEQF

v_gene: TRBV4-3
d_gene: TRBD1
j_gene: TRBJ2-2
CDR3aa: ASSRTGGRYTGELF

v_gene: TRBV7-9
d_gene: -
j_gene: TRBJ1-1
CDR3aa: ASSIEQGMNTEAF

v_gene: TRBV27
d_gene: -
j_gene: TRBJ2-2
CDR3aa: ASSNTGELF

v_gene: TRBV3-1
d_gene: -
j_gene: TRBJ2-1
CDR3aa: ASSPTTDSYNEQF

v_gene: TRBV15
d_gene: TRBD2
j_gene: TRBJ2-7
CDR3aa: ATSTLGGDEQY

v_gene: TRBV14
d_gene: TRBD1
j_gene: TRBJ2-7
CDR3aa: ASSQDHRGAPYEQY

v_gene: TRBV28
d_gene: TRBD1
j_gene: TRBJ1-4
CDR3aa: ASRPRTGGNRKLF

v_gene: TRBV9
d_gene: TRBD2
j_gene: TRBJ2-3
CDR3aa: ASSSGGGRATDTQY

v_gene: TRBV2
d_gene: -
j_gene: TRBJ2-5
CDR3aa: ASSYSLGSQY

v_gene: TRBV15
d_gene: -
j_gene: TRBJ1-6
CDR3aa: ATSRDASYRNSPLH

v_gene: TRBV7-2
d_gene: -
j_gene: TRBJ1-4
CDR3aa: ASSLGGLAAEKLF

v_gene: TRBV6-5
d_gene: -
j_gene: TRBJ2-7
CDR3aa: ASSYSSAQSSYEQY

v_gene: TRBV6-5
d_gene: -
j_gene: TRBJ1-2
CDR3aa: ASSYTQGSIDGYT